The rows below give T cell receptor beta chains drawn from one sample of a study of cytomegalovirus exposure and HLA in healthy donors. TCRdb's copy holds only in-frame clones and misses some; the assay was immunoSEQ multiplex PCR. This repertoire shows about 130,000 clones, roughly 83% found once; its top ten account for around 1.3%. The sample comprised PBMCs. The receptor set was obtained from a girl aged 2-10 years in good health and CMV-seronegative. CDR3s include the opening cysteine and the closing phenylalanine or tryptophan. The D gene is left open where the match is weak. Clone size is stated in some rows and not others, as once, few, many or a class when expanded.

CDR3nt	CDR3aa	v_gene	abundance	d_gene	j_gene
TGTGCCAGCTCTCAAGGGGCGCGGTCCTACAATGAGCAGTTCTTC	CASSQGARSYNEQFF	TRBV5-4	-	-	TRBJ2-1
TGTGCCAGTACTCAGGGCCCCTACAATGAGCAGTTCTTC	CASTQGPYNEQFF	TRBV19	-	-	TRBJ2-1
TGTGCCAGCAGCTTAGCGTTAGGGGCCACCAATGAAAAACTGTTTTTT	CASSLALGATNEKLFF	TRBV7-9	-	-	TRBJ1-4
TGTGCCAGCAGCTTAGCTGGCGACAGTAAAAATTATGGCTACACCTTC	CASSLAGDSKNYGYTF	TRBV7-9	once	-	TRBJ1-2
TGTGCCAGCAGCCAAGTCAGGGGCTGGTCCTACAATGAGCAGTTCTTC	CASSQVRGWSYNEQFF	TRBV4-2	-	-	TRBJ2-1
TGTGCCAGCTCACCTCCCGGACAGGAGAGGGGGGCCCTCCACTTT	CASSPPGQERGALHF	TRBV18	-	TRBD1	TRBJ1-6
TGTGCCAGCAGCGCGGACAGAACTGGAAACACCATATATTTT	CASSADRTGNTIYF	TRBV9	once	-	TRBJ1-3
TGCGCCAGCAGCCAAGATCCCCCTACCGGACACCCACACAATGAGCAGTTCTTC	CASSQDPPTGHPHNEQFF	TRBV4-3	-	-	TRBJ2-1
TGTGCCACCAGAGACGCCAAACAGGGTACGATGATAGGAAACACTGAAGCTTTCTTT	CATRDAKQGTMIGNTEAFF	TRBV15	-	-	TRBJ1-1
TGTGCCAGCAGTTTGACACAGGGGCAGAACACCGGGGAGCTGTTTTTT	CASSLTQGQNTGELFF	TRBV27	-	TRBD1	TRBJ2-2
TGTGCCAGCAGCCCCTACAGGTTTCTACTTAATGAAAAACTGTTTTTT	CASSPYRFLLNEKLFF	TRBV7-8	-	-	TRBJ1-4
TGTGCCAGCAGCTCCGACAGGGTTTCCTACAATGAGCAGTTCTTC	CASSSDRVSYNEQFF	TRBV7-9	-	TRBD1	TRBJ2-1
TGCGCCAGCAGTGTTGGCGGGAGTCTGTACGAGCAGTACTTC	CASSVGGSLYEQYF	TRBV10-1	once	TRBD2	TRBJ2-7
TGTGCCAGCAGTGAAGCGGGCATCCGCGTCTCTGGAAACACCATATATTTT	CASSEAGIRVSGNTIYF	TRBV2	few	-	TRBJ1-3
TGTGCCAGCAGTCTCACCGGGGAGCTGTTTTTT	CASSLTGELFF	TRBV25-1	-	-	TRBJ2-2
TGCGCCAGCAGCTTGGGCGATTCCTACAATGAGCAGTTCTTC	CASSLGDSYNEQFF	TRBV5-1	few	-	TRBJ2-1
TGTGCCAGCAGACAGGGTGGCACCGGGGAGCTGTTTTTT	CASRQGGTGELFF	TRBV11-3	-	-	TRBJ2-2
TGTGCCAGCAGCAAAGAACTAGCGGGAGGGGTCCATGAGCAGTTCTTC	CASSKELAGGVHEQFF	TRBV21-1	-	-	TRBJ2-1
TGTGCCAGCAGGCCTACACAGAGCGGCGGGGAGCTGTTTTTT	CASRPTQSGGELFF	TRBV6-1	-	-	TRBJ2-2
TGTGCCAGCAGCTTGGGCGTATGGAGGGGGCATGACAATGAGCAGTTCTTC	CASSLGVWRGHDNEQFF	TRBV5-6	-	-	TRBJ2-1
TGTGCCAGCAGCTTTTTGGGAGGGGACTATGGCTACACCTTC	CASSFLGGDYGYTF	TRBV7-9	-	-	TRBJ1-2
TGCGCCAGCAGCCAAGATGGGAGCCTCGGGAACGAAAAACTGTTTTTT	CASSQDGSLGNEKLFF	TRBV4-3	few	-	TRBJ1-4
TGTGCCTGGAGCCTGACAGGGGGCGAGGGTTCACCCCTCCACTTT	CAWSLTGGEGSPLHF	TRBV30	-	TRBD1	TRBJ1-6
TGCAGCGTTTTGCCTAGCTCCAATGAGCAGTTCTTC	CSVLPSSNEQFF	TRBV29-1	-	-	TRBJ2-1
TGTGCCAGCAGCTTGGGCGGGGGCAGGGAGACCCAGTACTTC	CASSLGGGRETQYF	TRBV5-4	-	-	TRBJ2-5
TGTGCCTGGGGGACACCACGGAACACCATATATTTT	CAWGTPRNTIYF	TRBV30	-	-	TRBJ1-3
TGTGCCAGCAGCTTAGCTAGGAACACTGAAGCTTTCTTT	CASSLARNTEAFF	TRBV7-2	-	-	TRBJ1-1
TGTGCCAGCAGTTTGGTAGGGACAGGGGGCTACGAGCAGTACTTC	CASSLVGTGGYEQYF	TRBV27	once	TRBD1	TRBJ2-7
TGTGCCAGCAGCAAAACTCCAACGAAGGGGGAGACCCAGTACTTC	CASSKTPTKGETQYF	TRBV21-1	few	-	TRBJ2-5
TGTGCCAGCAGTTACTCAGGGACAGGGGATCAGCCCCAGCATTTT	CASSYSGTGDQPQHF	TRBV6-5	-	TRBD1	TRBJ1-5
TGCAGCGTTGAAGAGGGAAGGGGGGGGTCCTACAATGAGCAGTTCTTC	CSVEEGRGGSYNEQFF	TRBV29-1	-	-	TRBJ2-1
TGTGCCAGCAGCCAAGATCGGGGGGCGGCTAACTATGGCTACACCTTC	CASSQDRGAANYGYTF	TRBV4-2	-	-	TRBJ1-2
TGTGCCAGCAGTTACTCCGGCACCGGGGAGCTGTTTTTT	CASSYSGTGELFF	TRBV6-6	-	-	TRBJ2-2
TGTGCCAGCAACCAGGGGCTCTATGGCTACACCTTC	CASNQGLYGYTF	TRBV6-1	-	-	TRBJ1-2
TGTGCCAGCAGCTTACAACTAGCAGGGAGACCTAATGGCTACGCCTTC	CASSLQLAGRPNGYAF	TRBV7-9	once	-	TRBJ1-2
TGTGCCAGCAGTTACGGGGGGAGCAATCAGCCCCAGCATTTT	CASSYGGSNQPQHF	TRBV6-6	few	-	TRBJ1-5
TGCGCCAGCAGCCAAGAGTGGCCAGCCGAGGGCAATCAGCCCCAGCATTTT	CASSQEWPAEGNQPQHF	TRBV4-1	-	-	TRBJ1-5
TGTGCCAGCAGCGTAGTCGCTAGCGGGGGGGCTGGAGATACGCAGTATTTT	CASSVVASGGAGDTQYF	TRBV9	-	TRBD2	TRBJ2-3
TGTGCCAGCAGTTTTAAGCCTGGCACTGAAGCTTTCTTT	CASSFKPGTEAFF	TRBV27	few	-	TRBJ1-1
TGTGCCAGCAGCGCAAACTCTGGAAACACCATATATTTT	CASSANSGNTIYF	TRBV9	-	-	TRBJ1-3
TGTGCCAGCAGCCCCCAAGGACAGAAGCGTCACTATGGCTACACCTTC	CASSPQGQKRHYGYTF	TRBV7-9	-	-	TRBJ1-2